This passage covers 20 T cell receptor beta chains from one sample sequenced in a study of blood T cell repertoires in COVID-19. Repertoires were generated with immunoSEQ multiplex PCR, while TCRdb's copy carries only in-frame clones and drops some. Of about 400,000 clones listed, around 86% are singletons. The sample consisted of peripheral blood. The receptors come from a human donor in a cohort sampled during active COVID-19.

This clone showed up just a few times. This chain uses TRBV29-1 with TRBJ2-3, with TRBD2 as a possible D gene (6 bases). V dropped 6 bases and J dropped 5 bases, with 18 bases sitting between them. CDR3 length: 14 amino acids. CDR1 SQVTM and CDR2 ANQGSEA come from the germline V gene. CDR3: CSVSLAVPVDTQYF. CDR3 nucleotides: TGCAGCGTCTCACTAGCCGTACCCGTAGATACGCAGTATTTT.

This chain connects TRBV28 to TRBJ1-1; D might be TRBD1 (6 bases). The CDR3 contains 14 residues. Germline lookup yields CDR1 MDHEN and CDR2 SYDVKM. The V gene lost 6 bases and the J gene lost 4 bases, with 15 bases spanning the gap. The CDR3 loop is CASRVGGDATEAFF. The CDR3 nucleotides are TGTGCCAGCAGGGTAGGGGGGGACGCCACTGAAGCTTTCTTT.

The J gene is TRBJ2-7, the V gene TRBV11-1; 7 positions agree with TRBD2. The J segment lost 3 bases and the V segment lost 6 bases, leaving 11 bases of the junction unmatched. The CDR3 spans 15 residues. Germline V gene lookup returns CDR1 SGHAT and CDR2 FQDESV (reference sequence). The CDR3 DNA reads as TGTGCCAGCAGTACCCCAAGGGCGGGGGTCTACGAGCAGTACTTC. As protein: CASSTPRAGVYEQYF.

V gene TRBV5-5 combines with J gene TRBJ2-7, with 7 positions matching TRBD1. The V and J ends lost 5 bases and 1 base, in that order; junction bases with no gene match: 12. Germline values: CDR1 SGHKS, CDR2 YYEKEE (reference sequence). This CDR3 has 16 residues. CDR3 sequence: CASSVPSTGLSYEQYF. DNA of the CDR3: TGTGCCAGCAGTGTTCCGTCGACAGGGTTATCCTACGAGCAGTACTTC.

The chain couples TRBV7-8 to TRBJ2-5, with 11 bases matching TRBD2. CDR3 length: 17 residues. V trimming: 5 bases; J trimming: 4 bases; junction bases outside the gene matches: 12. Germline loops: CDR1 SGHVS, CDR2 FQNEAQ. The CDR3 coding sequence is TGTGCCAGCAGCCTACTAGCGGGGGCCTTTGAAGGAGAGACCCAGTACTTC. Its translation: CASSLLAGAFEGETQYF.

This chain links TRBV2 with TRBJ2-5; 8 nucleotides line up with TRBD2. This CDR3 region has 15 residues. The J segment lost 2 bases and the V segment lost 7 bases, leaving 9 bases of the junction unmatched. Germline V gene sequence: CDR1 SNHLY, CDR2 FYNNEI. The CDR3 DNA is TGTGCCAGCACCCGGAGGCGACTAGCGCAAGAGACCCAGTACTTC. Its translation: CASTRRRLAQETQYF.

This rearrangement joins TRBV28 to TRBJ1-5, with D perhaps TRBD1 (6 bases). This CDR3 has 16 amino acids. Germline loops: CDR1 MDHEN, CDR2 SYDVKM. V lost 7 bases and J lost 6, with 22 bases in between. The DNA of the CDR3 is TGTGCCAGCACTACTGCCGGGGGGGCTCGTGGTCAGCCCCAGCATTTT. Protein product: CASTTAGGARGQPQHF.

This chain connects TRBV19 to TRBJ1-2; no definite D call. Trimming shortened V by 7 bases and J by 8 bases, and 17 bases separated the two germline ends. Germline lookup yields CDR1 LNHDA and CDR2 SQIVND (reference sequence). This CDR3 has 13 residues. As DNA, the CDR3 is TGTGCCAGTACCCGCGGGTCGTTGGGGGGCTACACCTTC. Translation: CASTRGSLGGYTF.

The V and J genes are TRBV19 and TRBJ2-5; 11 nucleotides agree with TRBD2. J was trimmed by 4 bases and V by 6 bases; bases with no gene match: 10. Germline-derived CDR1 and CDR2 are LNHDA and SQIVND (reference sequence). The CDR3 covers 16 residues. The CDR3 reads CASSPSLAGGRETQYF. As DNA, the CDR3 is TGTGCCAGTAGCCCCTCCTTAGCGGGGGGGCGAGAGACCCAGTACTTC. Full variable domain (missing parts from reference TRBV19 and TRBJ2-5): DGGITQSPKYLFRKEGQNVTLSCEQNLNHDAMYWYRQDPGQGLRLIYYSQIVNDFQKGDIAEGYSVSREKKESFPLTVTSAQKNPTAFYLCASSPSLAGGRETQYFGPGTRLLVL.

The chain is built from TRBV28 and TRBJ2-7, with D possibly being TRBD2 (5 bases). The germline gives CDR1 MDHEN, CDR2 SYDVKM. V lost 2 bases and J 2 bases, leaving 10 bases between the germline ends. This CDR3 contains 14 residues. The CDR3 DNA is TGTGCCAGCAGTTTAAAGCGGTTCCCCTACGAGCAGTACTTC. Translation: CASSLKRFPYEQYF.

The gene calls are TRBV5-1 and TRBJ2-3, with 7 bases matching TRBD2. The CDR3 consists of 15 residues. CDR1 and CDR2 from the germline V gene are SGHRS and YFSETQ. V shed 6 bases, J shed 1 base, and the junction held 8 bases outside the gene matches. The CDR3: CASTPGLAGTDTQYF. The CDR3 DNA reads TGCGCCAGCACCCCTGGGCTAGCGGGCACAGATACGCAGTATTTT.

The rearrangement links TRBV5-1 to TRBJ2-5; 9 bases fit TRBD1. The CDR3 consists of 19 residues. Germline CDR1 and CDR2: SGHRS and YFSETQ. Unmatched junction bases numbered 18, after V lost 4 bases and J lost 2 bases. CDR3 in DNA: TGCGCCAGCAGCAACTCGGGACAGGGTTTTGTTAGGGTTCAAGAGACCCAGTACTTC. This encodes CASSNSGQGFVRVQETQYF.

This chain connects TRBV4-2 to TRBJ1-1, with 9 bases that match TRBD1. V gave up 0 bases and J gave up 5 bases; unmatched junction bases: 7. CDR1 is LGHNA and CDR2 is YNFKEQ in the germline V gene. The CDR3 consists of 16 residues. The CDR3: CASSQDRGQGSTEAFF. In DNA form, the CDR3 reads TGTGCCAGCAGCCAAGATAGGGGACAGGGTTCGACTGAAGCTTTCTTT.

The CDR3 DNA is TGCAGCGTTGACATGACAGGGGGCATGAAGACCCAGTACTTC. This encodes CSVDMTGGMKTQYF. The chain links TRBV29-1 to TRBJ2-5; 10 bases match TRBD1. This CDR3 has 14 amino acids. The germline V gene encodes CDR1 SQVTM and CDR2 ANQGSEA. With 3 bases clipped from V and 6 bases from J, the junction kept 7 bases outside the gene matches.

The J gene is TRBJ1-1, the V gene TRBV12-3 or TRBV12-4, with 8 bases matching TRBD1. This CDR3 comprises 13 residues. V shed 5 bases, J shed 4 bases, and the junction held 3 bases outside the gene matches. Here the CDR3 DNA reads TGTGCCAGCAGTAGGACAGGGAGCACTGAAGCTTTCTTT. This translates into CASSRTGSTEAFF.

This clone was detected only once. The chain has TRBV12-3 or TRBV12-4 and TRBJ2-5, with D tentatively TRBD2 (5 bases). The CDR3 contains 12 residues. Trimming removed 5 bases from V and 6 bases from J, with 10 bases in between. The CDR3 loop reads CASSTSLKTQYF. The CDR3, as DNA: TGTGCCAGCAGTACTAGTTTGAAGACCCAGTACTTC.

V gene TRBV7-9 combines with J gene TRBJ2-1; no clear D gene. In germline, CDR1 is SEHNR, CDR2 FQNEAQ (reference sequence). The CDR3 extends over 15 amino acids. Trimming removed 0 bases at V and 8 bases at J, with 14 bases between. The CDR3 region is CASSLADGPSYEQFF. The CDR3 DNA reads as TGTGCCAGCAGCTTAGCTGATGGGCCTTCGTATGAGCAGTTCTTC.

The chain has TRBV7-8 and TRBJ1-6; the D is unclear. V lost 5 bases to trimming and J lost 7 bases, with 15 bases between them. The germline CDR1 and CDR2 sequences are SGHVS and FQNEAQ. The CDR3 sequence is 15 residues long. DNA for the CDR3: TGTGCCAGCAGCCCCCGGCGGGGTAGGAATTCACCCCTCCACTTT. Translated, it gives CASSPRRGRNSPLHF. Looking up the rest from reference TRBV7-8 and TRBJ1-6 gives the full variable domain: GAGVSQSPRYKVAKRGQDVALRCDPISGHVSLFWYQQALGQGPEFLTYFQNEAQLDKSGLPSDRFFAERPEGSVSTLKIQRTQQEDSAVYLCASSPRRGRNSPLHFGNGTRLTVT.

This rearrangement joins TRBV13 to TRBJ1-4, with D perhaps TRBD1 (6 bases). The germline V gene has CDR1 PRHDT and CDR2 FYEKMQ (reference sequence). Trimming took 4 bases from V and 8 from J, leaving 14 bases between them. This CDR3 region has 14 residues. CDR3 coding DNA: TGTGCCAGCAGCTCGGTGGGGGCTCACGAAAAACTGTTTTTT. This sequence encodes CASSSVGAHEKLFF.

The chain links TRBV10-3 to TRBJ2-5; D remains unclear. Germline V gene sequence: CDR1 ENHRY, CDR2 SYGVKD. The V end was cut by 2 bases, the J end by 3 bases, with 7 bases between. The CDR3 is 13 residues long. This CDR3 is CAISEDLEETQYF. CDR3 bases: TGTGCCATCAGTGAGGACTTGGAAGAGACCCAGTACTTC.